Listed below are T cell receptor beta chains from one sample, sequenced in a study of T cells after yellow fever vaccination. Using its own MiXCR run on the 5' RACE reads, TCRdb lists one record per CDR3 protein. In the table there are approximately 300,000 distinct CDR3 sequences, about 8.7% of which are singletons. The specimen comprised PBMCs, sampled on the day of the first yellow fever vaccination. These receptors originate from a man aged 18 to 30 who received the YFV17D yellow fever vaccine. CDR3s include the opening cysteine and the closing phenylalanine or tryptophan. D genes are given only for firm matches. Clone size appears in some rows only: once, few, many, or a class for an expanded clone.

>.|TRBD1|TRBV3-1|TRBJ2-7
CASCQEGQGALSDEQYF
TGTGCCTCCTGCCAAGAGGGACAGGGGGCCCTCAGCGACGAGCAGTACTTC
>few|.|TRBV27|TRBJ2-7
CASSPDPHTRGYEQYF
TGTGCCAGCAGTCCCGACCCCCACACCCGGGGCTACGAGCAGTACTTC
>few|TRBD1|TRBV12-3/TRBV12-4|TRBJ2-1
CASRPRDRVEGEQFF
TGTGCCAGCAGGCCGAGGGACAGGGTAGAAGGAGAGCAGTTCTTC
>few|.|TRBV6-5|TRBJ2-5
CASSGSSETQYF
TGTGCCAGCAGTGGTTCGTCGGAGACCCAGTACTTC
>few|.|TRBV7-6|TRBJ2-7
CASSPDTGVWEQYF
TGTGCCAGCAGCCCGGACACGGGAGTGTGGGAGCAGTACTTC
>.|.|TRBV7-4|TRBJ1-6
CASSHRRAENSPLHF
TGTGCCAGCAGCCACCGGCGGGCCGAAAATTCACCCCTCCACTTT
>.|TRBD1|TRBV6-5|TRBJ2-3
CASSYLTGTGVPDTQYF
TGTGCCAGCAGTTACCTGACCGGGACAGGGGTTCCAGATACGCAGTATTTT
>.|.|TRBV20-1|TRBJ1-5
CSARDPTTGLQPQHF
TGCAGTGCTAGAGATCCCACTACAGGGCTTCAGCCCCAGCATTTT
>few|TRBD2|TRBV18|TRBJ2-7
CASSLLATQAYEQYF
TGTGCCAGCTCACTACTAGCGACCCAGGCCTACGAGCAGTACTTC
>many|.|TRBV4-2|TRBJ1-1
CASSQDDFRTAGGAFF
TGTGCCAGCAGCCAAGATGATTTCCGGACAGCGGGCGGAGCTTTCTTT
>.|.|TRBV5-1|TRBJ1-1
CASREQSNTEAFF
TGCGCCAGCCGCGAACAGAGCAACACTGAAGCTTTCTTT
>few|.|TRBV19|TRBJ2-2
CASTSLGSGELFF
TGTGCCAGTACCTCCTTAGGCTCCGGGGAGCTGTTTTTT
>few|.|TRBV7-8|TRBJ1-4
CASSLSDLRGKLFF
TGTGCCAGCAGCTTGTCGGACCTCCGCGGAAAACTGTTTTTT
>.|TRBD2|TRBV18|TRBJ2-5
CASSPGLVQETQYF
TGTGCCAGCTCACCTGGACTAGTTCAAGAGACCCAGTACTTC
>few|TRBD2|TRBV7-9|TRBJ2-3
CASSPLAGGRGDTQYF
TGTGCCAGCAGCCCGCTAGCGGGGGGGCGCGGAGATACGCAGTATTTT
>few|TRBD1|TRBV14|TRBJ2-2
CASSPRTGPGELFF
TGTGCCAGCAGCCCACGGACAGGGCCCGGGGAGCTGTTTTTT
>few|.|TRBV6-1|TRBJ1-1
CASSEQPNTEAFF
TGTGCCAGCAGTGAACAACCGAACACTGAAGCTTTCTTT
>few|.|TRBV20-1|TRBJ1-4
CSARDLRGLNEKLFF
TGCAGTGCTAGAGATCTCCGGGGCCTTAATGAAAAACTGTTTTTT
>many|.|TRBV5-1|TRBJ2-2
CASSFEAGTGELFF
TGCGCCAGCAGCTTCGAGGCGGGGACCGGGGAGCTGTTTTTT
>.|TRBD1|TRBV19|TRBJ1-1
CASQRDRESESFF
TGTGCCAGTCAACGGGACAGGGAGAGTGAGTCTTTCTTT
>few|.|TRBV5-1|TRBJ1-1
CASSKEGNTEAFF
TGCGCCAGCAGCAAGGAGGGGAACACTGAAGCTTTCTTT
>few|.|TRBV5-1|TRBJ2-2
CASSSQTPTGELFF
TGCGCCAGCAGCTCCCAGACTCCGACCGGGGAGCTGTTTTTT
>.|.|TRBV6-6|TRBJ2-1
CTSSEGYEQFF
TGTACCAGCAGCGAGGGTTATGAGCAGTTCTTC
>.|.|TRBV6-1|TRBJ2-1
CASSRNEQFF
TGTGCCAGCAGTCGCAATGAGCAGTTCTTC
>few|.|TRBV9|TRBJ1-5
CASSVGQSLNQPQHF
TGTGCCAGCAGCGTAGGACAGAGCCTAAATCAGCCCCAGCATTTT
>few|.|TRBV5-1|TRBJ1-2
CASSHNGMVYGYTF
TGCGCCAGCAGCCACAACGGAATGGTCTATGGCTACACCTTC
>.|.|TRBV5-6|TRBJ1-1
CASSLGYVNTEAFF
TGTGCCAGCAGCTTGGGGTACGTGAACACTGAAGCTTTCTTT
>many|.|TRBV12-3/TRBV12-4|TRBJ2-5
CASSFAGQETQYF
TGTGCCAGCAGCTTTGCAGGCCAAGAGACCCAGTACTTC
>many|TRBD1|TRBV20-1|TRBJ2-5
CSALQGQETQYF
TGCAGTGCCCTACAGGGGCAAGAGACCCAGTACTTC
>.|TRBD1|TRBV12-3/TRBV12-4|TRBJ1-5
CASRADRRSFQPQHF
TGTGCCAGCAGAGCGGACAGGAGGTCGTTTCAGCCCCAGCATTTT
>few|.|TRBV6-2/TRBV6-3|TRBJ2-7
CASGNSYEQYF
TGTGCCAGCGGGAACTCCTACGAGCAGTACTTC
>.|.|TRBV18|TRBJ2-5
CASSGIQGETQYF
TGTGCCAGCTCAGGCATACAGGGTGAGACCCAGTACTTC
>few|.|TRBV5-5|TRBJ1-5
CASSLHWTNQPQHF
TGTGCCAGCAGCTTGCACTGGACTAATCAGCCCCAGCATTTT
>few|.|TRBV20-1|TRBJ1-5
CSAIEPRTGNQPQHF
TGCAGTGCTATAGAACCCCGGACAGGCAATCAGCCCCAGCATTTT
>many|.|TRBV6-5|TRBJ1-1
CASSYYGSNTEAFF
TGTGCCAGCAGTTACTACGGGTCGAACACTGAAGCTTTCTTT
>few|.|TRBV19|TRBJ2-7
CASSYRETYEQYF
TGTGCCAGTAGCTACCGGGAGACCTACGAGCAGTACTTC
>.|TRBD1|TRBV4-3|TRBJ1-1
CASSLGTGVGGTEAFF
TGCGCCAGCAGCCTCGGGACAGGGGTAGGAGGCACTGAAGCTTTCTTT
>.|.|TRBV20-1|TRBJ2-3
CSASGTSTDTQYF
TGCAGTGCTAGCGGGACCTCCACAGATACGCAGTATTTT
>few|TRBD1|TRBV9|TRBJ1-1
CASSGDRGVMNTEAFF
TGTGCCAGCAGCGGGGACAGGGGAGTGATGAACACTGAAGCTTTCTTT
>many|TRBD1|TRBV7-2|TRBJ1-6
CASSHRGSPLHF
TGTGCCAGCAGCCACAGGGGTTCACCCCTCCACTTT
>.|.|TRBV5-1|TRBJ2-7
CASSVGPGHLTYEQYF
TGCGCCAGCAGCGTAGGCCCCGGACATCTGACCTACGAGCAGTACTTC
>few|TRBD2|TRBV11-2|TRBJ2-3
CASSKPQSSGYVEDTQYF
TGTGCCAGCAGCAAGCCGCAGAGTAGCGGGTATGTTGAAGATACGCAGTATTTT
>.|.|TRBV12-3/TRBV12-4|TRBJ2-3
CASSFILEAGTQYF
TGTGCCAGCAGTTTCATCCTAGAAGCCGGTACGCAGTATTTT
>.|.|TRBV12-3/TRBV12-4|TRBJ1-1
CASSFWGGNTEAFF
TGTGCCAGCAGTTTCTGGGGGGGGAACACTGAAGCTTTCTTT
>.|TRBD1|TRBV10-3|TRBJ2-1
CAISADRGDEQFF
TGTGCCATCAGTGCGGACAGGGGCGATGAGCAGTTCTTC
>.|.|TRBV4-1|TRBJ1-1
CASSQERLAINTEAFF
TGCGCCAGCAGCCAAGAACGACTGGCTATAAACACTGAAGCTTTCTTT
>few|TRBD2|TRBV7-2|TRBJ2-7
CASSLEAGYVQYF
TGTGCCAGCAGCTTAGAAGCGGGGTACGTGCAGTACTTC
>many|.|TRBV4-1|TRBJ2-5
CASSQGAVFRGPRETQYF
TGCGCCAGCAGCCAAGGGGCAGTCTTTCGTGGCCCGAGAGAGACCCAGTACTTC
>.|.|TRBV10-3|TRBJ2-5
CAISKVGGQQETQYF
TGTGCCATCAGTAAGGTCGGCGGACAACAAGAGACCCAGTACTTC
>.|.|TRBV7-2|TRBJ1-2
CASSLAQGQGYTF
TGTGCCAGCAGCTTAGCGCAGGGTCAAGGCTACACCTTC
>many|TRBD1|TRBV5-1|TRBJ2-2
CASSLDRGTGELFF
TGTGCCAGCAGCTTGGACAGGGGGACCGGGGAGCTGTTTTTT
>few|TRBD1|TRBV9|TRBJ2-3
CASSVSVQGDSDTQYF
TGTGCCAGCAGCGTAAGCGTACAGGGGGACTCAGATACGCAGTATTTT
>.|.|TRBV4-3|TRBJ1-2
CASSQENTAPYGYTF
TGCGCCAGCAGCCAAGAAAATACAGCACCCTATGGCTACACCTTC
>many|.|TRBV12-3/TRBV12-4|TRBJ1-2
CASSLLQDGYTF
TGTGCCAGCAGTTTATTACAAGATGGCTACACCTTC
>few|TRBD1|TRBV7-9|TRBJ1-4
CASRPTTGANEKLFF
TGTGCCAGCAGACCAACGACAGGGGCTAATGAAAAACTGTTTTTT